The 22 T cell receptor beta chains below all came from one sample that was sequenced in a study of OX40 agonist ivuxolimab in advanced cancers. TCRdb keeps only in-frame clones here, not all; method: immunoSEQ multiplex PCR. In the table there are roughly 15,000 clones, roughly 77% of which are singletons. The source material was CD4+ or CD8+ T cells sorted from blood, sampled in a trial of the OX40 agonist ivuxolimab. The receptors shown here come from an adult with an advanced solid tumor such as melanoma, head and neck, liver or kidney cancer.

This clone was observed a single time. Other DNA sequences from this sample encode an identical CDR3 as well. V gene TRBV21-1 combines with J gene TRBJ1-2. TRBV21-1 is described as a pseudogene. This CDR3 is built from 14 residues. CDR3 protein: CASSGGRGIYGYTF. The CDR3 DNA follows: TGTGCCAGCAGCGGAGGTAGGGGAATCTATGGCTACACCTTC.

The chain joins TRBV7-9 to TRBJ2-1, with D possibly being TRBD1 (6 bases). This CDR3 is 16 amino acids long. In germline, CDR1 is SEHNR, CDR2 FQNEAQ (reference sequence). With 5 bases removed from V and 7 bases from J, the gap between germline ends came to 21 bases. DNA of the CDR3: TGTGCCAGCAGCCCGCCGGGACAAGTTATGGGGAATGAGCAGTTCTTC. Its translation: CASSPPGQVMGNEQFF.

The J gene is TRBJ1-3, the V gene TRBV7-9, with TRBD1 matching 8 bases. J lost 0 bases, V lost 5 bases, and 6 bases had no gene match. Germline assignment: CDR1 SEHNR and CDR2 FQNEAQ (reference sequence). The CDR3 extends over 16 amino acids. The CDR3 protein is CASSPTDRVSGNTIYF. The CDR3 DNA reads TGTGCCAGCAGCCCAACGGACAGGGTCTCTGGAAACACCATATATTTT.

The chain links TRBV7-8 to TRBJ2-3; D possibly corresponds to TRBD2 (6 bases). The CDR3 covers 14 residues. V was pared by 5 bases and J by 2 bases, with 11 bases between. Germline lookup yields CDR1 SGHVS and CDR2 FQNEAQ. The CDR3 DNA is TGTGCCAGCAGCAGGGACTTGTACACAGATACGCAGTATTTT. Encoded protein: CASSRDLYTDTQYF.

The chain carries TRBV11-2 and TRBJ2-7, with no clear D. The CDR3 is 11 residues long. V lost 6 bases and J lost 5, with 8 bases in between. Germline V gene data show CDR1 as SGHAT and CDR2 as FQNNGV. The CDR3 loop is CASREAHEQYF. The DNA of the CDR3 is TGTGCCAGCAGAGAGGCCCACGAGCAGTACTTC.

The chain links TRBV9 to TRBJ1-1; 11 nucleotides align to TRBD1. In germline, CDR1 is SGDLS, CDR2 YYNGEE. Trimming took 4 bases from V and 5 from J; bases not matched to a gene: 7. This CDR3 contains 15 residues. CDR3 loop: CASSPWTGGGTEAFF. CDR3 DNA sequence: TGTGCCAGCAGCCCCTGGACAGGGGGCGGTACTGAAGCTTTCTTT. Drawing the rest from reference TRBV9 and TRBJ1-1, the complete variable domain is DSGVTQTPKHLITATGQRVTLRCSPRSGDLSVYWYQQSLDQGLQFLIQYYNGEERAKGNILERFSAQQFPDLHSELNLSSLELGDSALYFCASSPWTGGGTEAFFGQGTRLTVV.

On this clone: The DNA is left out, because the CDR3 cannot be placed on it with certainty; the CDR3 is given as TCRdb lists it. The chain recombines TRBV19 with TRBJ1-4. Germline CDR1 and CDR2: LNHDA and SQIVND (reference sequence). The CDR3 is 16 residues long, counting both termini. The chain's CDR3 is CASSTWTDFGNEKLFF.

The CDR3 coding sequence is TGTGCCCAACCCACGGGGAGCTCCTACAATGAGCAGTTCTTC. It codes for CAQPTGSSYNEQFF. The chain combines TRBV7-9 with TRBJ2-1; D perhaps matches TRBD2 (5 bases). The CDR3 spans 14 residues. CDR1 and CDR2 from the germline V gene are SEHNR and FQNEAQ (reference sequence). V was pared by 11 bases and J by 0 bases, with 14 bases between.

V and J are TRBV7-8 and TRBJ2-3; 7 bases align to TRBD2. The V gene end was trimmed by 6 bases and the J gene end by 6 bases; junction bases not matched to a gene: 18. Per the germline V gene, CDR1 is SGHVS and CDR2 is FQNEAQ. The CDR3 contains 17 residues. The CDR3 is CASSPPRAGTPIDTQYF. In nucleotides, the CDR3 is TGTGCCAGCAGTCCACCCCGAGCGGGGACCCCAATCGATACGCAGTATTTT.

This clone was seen more than once but under ten times. This sequence joins TRBV9 and TRBJ2-1; possibly TRBD1 for D (5 bases). From germline, CDR1 is SGDLS and CDR2 YYNGEE. V was cut by 6 bases and J by 0 bases, with 13 bases left in between. The length of the CDR3 is 15 residues. CDR3 coding DNA: TGTGCCAGCACCAGACAGTCGAGCTCCTACAATGAGCAGTTCTTC. This encodes CASTRQSSSYNEQFF.

This clone was detected only a few times. The genes are TRBV28 and TRBJ1-2; no firm D call. Trimming removed 6 bases at V and 4 bases at J, with 9 bases between. CDR3 length: 12 amino acids. Looked up from germline, CDR1 is MDHEN and CDR2 is SYDVKM. The CDR3 bases are TGTGCCAGCAGAACAGTCTTCTATGGCTACACCTTC. This encodes CASRTVFYGYTF.

The V call is TRBV5-1, the J call TRBJ2-7, with D unclear. The CDR3 has 12 residues. Germline CDR1 SGHRS, CDR2 YFSETQ. With 2 bases removed from V and 4 bases from J, the gap between germline ends came to 7 bases. CDR3 sequence (DNA): TGCGCCAGCAGCTTTCCCGATTACGAGCAGTACTTC. This sequence encodes CASSFPDYEQYF. Variable domain in full (rest from reference TRBV5-1 and TRBJ2-7): KAGVTQTPRYLIKTRGQQVTLSCSPISGHRSVSWYQQTPGQGLQFLFEYFSETQRNKGNFPGRFSGRQFSNSRSEMNVSTLELGDSALYLCASSFPDYEQYFGPGTRLTVT.

The chain couples TRBV7-2 to TRBJ2-7; 13 bases line up with TRBD2. The CDR3 length is 18 residues. V lost 2 bases and J lost 4; bases outside the gene matches: 11. CDR1 SGHTA and CDR2 FQGNSA come from the germline V gene. This CDR3 reads CASSLPTRTSGSLYEQYF. CDR3 DNA sequence: TGTGCCAGCAGCTTACCGACTCGGACTAGCGGGAGTCTTTACGAGCAGTACTTC.

The table lists this clone with a few counts. This chain's CDR3 is CASSIGERSYEKLFF. The CDR3 bases are TGTGCCAGTAGTATAGGAGAGAGGTCCTATGAAAAACTGTTTTTT. The chain employs TRBV19 and TRBJ1-4; no clear D. CDR3 length equals 15 residues. Germline CDR1 LNHDA, CDR2 SQIVND (reference sequence). V was clipped by 1 base and J by 6 bases, with 12 bases between them.

This chain links TRBV25-1 with TRBJ1-2, with TRBD1 matching 7 bases. Per the germline V gene, CDR1 is MGHDK and CDR2 is SYGVNS. After removal of 6 bases from V and 3 bases from J, the junction contained 13 bases not matched to a gene. The CDR3 spans 16 residues. CDR3 nucleotide sequence: TGTGCCAGCAGGGGCGACAGGGCGGTGGATGACTATGGCTACACCTTC. As protein: CASRGDRAVDDYGYTF.

This clone was seen a few times. This chain uses TRBV27 with TRBJ1-5; D gene uncertain. The CDR3 covers 14 residues. The germline CDR1 and CDR2 sequences are MNHEY and SMNVEV (reference sequence). The V and J ends lost 3 bases and 5 bases respectively, with 11 bases between them. The CDR3, as DNA: TGTGCCAGCAGTTTTGGGTCAGGATATCAGCCCCAGCATTTT. Encoded protein: CASSFGSGYQPQHF.

V usage is TRBV25-1 and J usage is TRBJ2-1; no definite D call. CDR3 length: 11 residues. Trimming pared 5 bases from V and 10 bases from J, leaving 9 bases between. CDR1 and CDR2 from the germline V gene are MGHDK and SYGVNS. The CDR3 DNA reads as TGTGCCAGCAGTTTCGGTGGGGAGCAGTTCTTC. Protein product: CASSFGGEQFF.

The chain couples TRBV7-9 to TRBJ2-5; 10 bases match TRBD1. The J segment lost 5 bases and the V segment lost 4 bases, leaving 16 bases of the junction unmatched. There are 18 residues in the CDR3. Germline values: CDR1 SEHNR, CDR2 FQNEAQ (reference sequence). CDR3 loop: CASSYSFGGDRGWETQYF. DNA of the CDR3: TGTGCCAGCAGCTACTCCTTCGGGGGGGACAGGGGATGGGAGACCCAGTACTTC.

The chain is built from TRBV7-9 and TRBJ1-2, with 7 bases that match TRBD1. J lost 4 bases, V lost 5 bases, and 16 bases had no gene match. Germline V gene sequence: CDR1 SEHNR, CDR2 FQNEAQ (reference sequence). The CDR3 spans 17 residues. Written as DNA, the CDR3 is TGTGCCAGCAGCCCCTCTCCCGGACAGGCCCTAAGCTATGGCTACACCTTC. Translating it yields CASSPSPGQALSYGYTF. The full variable domain, rest sourced from reference TRBV7-9 and TRBJ1-2, is DTGVSQNPRHKITKRGQNVTFRCDPISEHNRLYWYRQTLGQGPEFLTYFQNEAQLEKSRLLSDRFSAERPKGSFSTLEIQRTEQGDSAMYLCASSPSPGQALSYGYTFGSGTRLTVV.

This chain uses TRBV27 with TRBJ1-2; unclear D gene. Trimming cost V 2 bases and J 6 bases, with 13 bases left between them. The CDR3 runs to 14 residues. The V gene's germline CDR1 is MNHEY and CDR2 SMNVEV (reference sequence). CDR3 sequence: CASSLSPGLDGYTF. The CDR3 coding sequence is TGTGCCAGCAGTTTAAGTCCAGGTTTGGATGGCTACACCTTC.

J is TRBJ2-1 and V is TRBV6-1; 12 nucleotides align to TRBD1. The CDR3 loop spans 17 amino acids. The germline gives CDR1 MNHNS, CDR2 SASEGT. V shed 4 bases, J shed 2 bases, and the junction held 6 bases outside the gene matches. The CDR3 region is CASSVPGQGAPYNEQFF. For the CDR3, the DNA is TGTGCCAGCAGTGTCCCGGGACAGGGGGCTCCCTACAATGAGCAGTTCTTC.

This chain joins TRBV7-9 and TRBJ2-5, with 7 bases lining up with TRBD1. Germline loops: CDR1 SEHNR, CDR2 FQNEAQ (reference sequence). The J segment lost 5 bases and the V segment lost 3 bases, leaving 9 bases of the junction unmatched. The CDR3 sequence is 15 residues long. CDR3 loop: CASSLGQTGLETQYF. Written as DNA, the CDR3 is TGTGCCAGCAGCTTGGGGCAGACAGGGTTGGAGACCCAGTACTTC.